Below, 13 T cell receptor beta chains from the same sample are listed, as sequenced in a study of T cells in Graves' hyperthyroidism and ophthalmopathy. RNA transcripts yielded amplified TCR beta CDR3 regions. First-round RT-PCR with HTBI primers amplified the TCR CDR3 region. TCRdb recomputed calls from the multiplex PCR reads with MiXCR, one row per CDR3 protein. The repertoire includes about 640,000 distinct CDR3 sequences, less than 25% of them detected once, and 30% to 40% sits in the top ten. The sample was blood. The source is a man aged 30 to 45 with Graves' ophthalmopathy.

This clonotype was seen only a few times. The rearrangement joins TRBV6-6 to TRBJ2-3; TRBD2 might be the D (7 bases). Germline V gene sequence: CDR1 MNHNY, CDR2 SVGAGI (reference sequence). The CDR3 spans 14 residues. V dropped 2 bases and J dropped 3 bases, with 9 bases sitting between them. In DNA form, the CDR3 reads TGTGCCAGCAGTTACGGGGGGGCGACAGATACGCAGTATTTT. This codes for CASSYGGATDTQYF.

This clonotype was seen more than once but under ten times. V and J are TRBV28 and TRBJ1-1, with a possible D match to TRBD1 (6 bases). Germline CDR1 is MDHEN and CDR2 is SYDVKM. This CDR3 contains 15 residues. Trimming took off 5 bases at V and 1 base at J, with 14 bases between the two ends. CDR3 sequence reads: CASSGGWGQNTEAFF. DNA of the CDR3: TGTGCCAGCAGTGGGGGGTGGGGACAGAACACTGAAGCTTTCTTT.

The chain recombines TRBV14 with TRBJ1-5; TRBD1 agrees at 9 bases. V trimming: 4 bases; J trimming: 1 base; junction bases outside the gene matches: 5. This CDR3 has 16 residues. The germline V gene has CDR1 SGHDN and CDR2 FVKESK. CDR3 protein: CASSRDDRGSNQPQHF. CDR3 in DNA: TGTGCCAGCAGCCGAGACGACAGGGGGAGCAATCAGCCCCAGCATTTT.

The genes are TRBV29-1 and TRBJ2-1; unclear D gene. The V gene lost 6 bases and the J gene lost 0 bases, with 6 bases spanning the gap. Germline V CDR1 and CDR2: SQVTM, ANQGSEA. The CDR3 contains 12 residues. CDR3 DNA: TGCAGCGTGGCAAGCTCCTACAATGAGCAGTTCTTC. Protein: CSVASSYNEQFF.

The sample holds a few counts of this clonotype. V and J are TRBV18 and TRBJ2-5; D gene uncertain. The germline V gene encodes CDR1 KGHSH and CDR2 LQKENI. This CDR3 contains 15 residues. V dropped 1 base and J dropped 0 bases, with 9 bases sitting between them. The CDR3 DNA sequence: TGTGCCAGCTCACCACTTATGGAGTACCAAGAGACCCAGTACTTC. This codes for CASSPLMEYQETQYF.

This clonotype was counted many times. The chain combines TRBV27 with TRBJ1-2; 9 bases align to TRBD1. There are 15 residues in the CDR3. Germline CDR1 and CDR2: MNHEY and SMNVEV (reference sequence). Trimming took 5 bases from V and 4 from J; bases not matched to a gene: 8. The chain's CDR3 is CASSGRTGAPYGYTF. The DNA of the CDR3 is TGTGCCAGCAGTGGCCGGACAGGGGCCCCCTATGGCTACACCTTC.

This clonotype was recorded at least ten times. The chain combines TRBV28 with TRBJ2-3; D is unresolved. The V end was cut by 3 bases, the J end by 6 bases, with 7 bases between. The germline gives CDR1 MDHEN, CDR2 SYDVKM. This CDR3 contains 12 residues. In DNA form, the CDR3 reads TGTGCCAGCAGTTTCCCCCCTGATACGCAGTATTTT. Its protein product is CASSFPPDTQYF.

The chain joins TRBV25-1 to TRBJ2-7; maybe TRBD1 (6 bases). Trimming pared 5 bases from V and 0 bases from J, leaving 17 bases between. CDR1 and CDR2 from the germline V gene are MGHDK and SYGVNS. CDR3 length equals 16 residues. CDR3 DNA: TGTGCCAGCAGTAACCAAACAGGGAGCGGCTCCTACGAGCAGTACTTC. Amino acids: CASSNQTGSGSYEQYF.

This clonotype has just one count. The chain employs TRBV24-1 and TRBJ2-5, with TRBD1 as a possible D gene (6 bases). V gave up 3 bases and J gave up 2 bases, with 9 bases separating them. The CDR3 is made up of 14 amino acids. Germline loops: CDR1 KGHDR, CDR2 SFDVKD. The CDR3, as DNA: TGTGCCACCAGTGATAGGACAGTACAAGAGACCCAGTACTTC. It encodes CATSDRTVQETQYF.

This clonotype appeared a few times. This chain connects TRBV20-1 to TRBJ2-1, with a possible D match to TRBD1 (5 bases). The CDR3 contains 15 residues. The V and J ends lost 3 bases and 4 bases respectively, with 16 bases between them. Germline V lookup: CDR1 DFQATT, CDR2 SNEGSKA (reference sequence). The CDR3 spells CSARQGTDLYNEQFF. The CDR3 bases are TGCAGTGCTAGGCAGGGAACGGATCTATACAATGAGCAGTTCTTC.

In this sample, this clonotype turned up a few times. The V gene is TRBV7-2, the J gene TRBJ2-2; 14 bases align to TRBD2. Germline V lookup: CDR1 SGHTA, CDR2 FQGNSA. The trim removed 4 bases at V and 8 bases at J, leaving 9 bases unmatched. This CDR3 comprises 17 residues. The DNA for the CDR3 is TGTGCCAGCAGCTCTCCGGGACTAGCGGGAGATCCGGGGGAGCTGTTTTTT. It translates to CASSSPGLAGDPGELFF.

This clonotype was counted many times. One end of the junction does not line up with germline, which may come from a read error. CDR3 in amino acids: CASSLAGRNTGELFF. The CDR3 DNA follows: TGTGCCAGCAGCTTAGCGGGAAGAAACACCGGGGAGCTGTTTTTT. The J gene is TRBJ2-2, the V gene TRBV5-1, with 8 nucleotides matching TRBD2. Germline loops: CDR1 SGHRS, CDR2 YFSETQ. The CDR3 has 15 amino acids.

This chain links TRBV25-1 with TRBJ2-1; 12 positions agree with TRBD2. After removal of 1 base from V and 4 bases from J, the junction contained 5 bases not matched to a gene. The V gene's germline CDR1 is MGHDK and CDR2 SYGVNS. CDR3 length: 17 residues. CDR3 DNA sequence: TGTGCCAGCAGTGAATGGGAAGGGACTAGCGGGTACAATGAGCAGTTCTTC. It yields the protein CASSEWEGTSGYNEQFF.